A selection of T cell receptor beta chains follows, all from one sample in a study of blood T cell repertoires in COVID-19. Data came from immunoSEQ multiplex PCR; TCRdb stores just in-frame clones and leaves some out. The sample holds over 200,000 clones, around 87% seen once. Sequenced material: peripheral blood. These receptor sequences come from a woman aged 45 to 65 with acute or convalescent COVID-19. The CDR3 runs from the conserved cysteine through the conserved F or W. The listing skips clone size in some rows; elsewhere it reads once, few, many or a size class.

size	J	V	CDR3
NA	TRBJ2-5	TRBV5-1	CASSIAGTKQETQYF
NA	TRBJ1-5	TRBV3-1/TRBV3-2	CASSQQGAYSNQPQHF
NA	TRBJ1-6	TRBV5-4	CASSLPNSPLHF
NA	TRBJ1-2	TRBV28	CASSGGYYGYTF
NA	TRBJ1-3	TRBV15	CATGAVSSGNTIYF
NA	TRBJ2-7	TRBV28	CASSQQGYEQYF
NA	TRBJ2-7	TRBV19	CASSRGTGTYEQYF
NA	TRBJ2-3	TRBV14	CASSQYSGSRADTQYF
NA	TRBJ1-5	TRBV27	CASSLNGAGSNQPQHF
NA	TRBJ2-6	TRBV7-3	CASSQYRGLSSGANVLTF
NA	TRBJ2-3	TRBV11-2	CASSLEFSEREGPGTQYF
few	TRBJ1-1	TRBV9	CASSPRGDPMNTEAFF
NA	TRBJ1-1	TRBV9	CASSEQGATEAFF
NA	TRBJ1-2	TRBV12-3/TRBV12-4	CASSRQNYGYTF
NA	TRBJ1-6	TRBV5-5	CASSQTRGRINSPLHF
NA	TRBJ2-5	TRBV19	CASSLVSQETQYF
NA	TRBJ1-1	TRBV5-1	CASSFPDRTAFF
NA	TRBJ2-5	TRBV7-7	CASSLPGTSGQETQYF
NA	TRBJ1-1	TRBV4-1	CASRPPGTGKEAFF
NA	TRBJ1-4	TRBV7-2	CASSTGRGNEKLFF
NA	TRBJ1-2	TRBV5-1	CASRSEQGPDGYTF
NA	TRBJ2-1	TRBV27	CASSLSRPPDEQFF
NA	TRBJ2-7	TRBV4-2	CASSQGHSGEPYEQYF